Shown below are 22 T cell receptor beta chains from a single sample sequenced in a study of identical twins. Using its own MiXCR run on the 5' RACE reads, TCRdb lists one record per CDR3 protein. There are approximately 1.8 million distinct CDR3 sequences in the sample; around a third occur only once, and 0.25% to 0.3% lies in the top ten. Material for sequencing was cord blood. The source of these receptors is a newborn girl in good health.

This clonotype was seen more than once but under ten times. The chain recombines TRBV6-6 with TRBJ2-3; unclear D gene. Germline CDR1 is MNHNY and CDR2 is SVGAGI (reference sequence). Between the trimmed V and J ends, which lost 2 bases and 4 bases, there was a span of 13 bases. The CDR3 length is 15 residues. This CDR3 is CASSYTNSGADTQYF. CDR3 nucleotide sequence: TGTGCCAGCAGTTACACGAACTCAGGCGCAGATACGCAGTATTTT.

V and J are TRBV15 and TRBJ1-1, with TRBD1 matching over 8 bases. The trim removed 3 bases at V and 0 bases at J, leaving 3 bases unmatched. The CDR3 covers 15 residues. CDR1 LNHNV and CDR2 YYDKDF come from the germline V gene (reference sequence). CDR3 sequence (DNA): TGTGCCACCAGCAGGGTGACAGGGGTGAACACTGAAGCTTTCTTT. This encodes CATSRVTGVNTEAFF.

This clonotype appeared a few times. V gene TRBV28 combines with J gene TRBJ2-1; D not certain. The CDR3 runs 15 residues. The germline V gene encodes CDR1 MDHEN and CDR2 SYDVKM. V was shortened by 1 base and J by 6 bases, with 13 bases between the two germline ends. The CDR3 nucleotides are TGTGCCAGCAGTTTATCGTGGGCCCAAGGCAATGAGCAGTTCTTC. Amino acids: CASSLSWAQGNEQFF.

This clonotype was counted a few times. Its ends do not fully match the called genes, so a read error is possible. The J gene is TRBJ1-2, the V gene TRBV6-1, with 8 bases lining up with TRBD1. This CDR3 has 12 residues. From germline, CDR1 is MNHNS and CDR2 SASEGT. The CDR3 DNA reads TGTGCCGGCAGTGACGACAGGGGAGGCTACACCTTC. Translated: CAGSDDRGGYTF.

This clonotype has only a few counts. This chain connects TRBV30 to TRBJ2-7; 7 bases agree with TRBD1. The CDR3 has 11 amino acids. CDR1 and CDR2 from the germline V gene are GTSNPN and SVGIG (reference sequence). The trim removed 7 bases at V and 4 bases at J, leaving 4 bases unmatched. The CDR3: CALTGDYEQYF. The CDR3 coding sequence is TGTGCCTTAACAGGGGATTACGAGCAGTACTTC.

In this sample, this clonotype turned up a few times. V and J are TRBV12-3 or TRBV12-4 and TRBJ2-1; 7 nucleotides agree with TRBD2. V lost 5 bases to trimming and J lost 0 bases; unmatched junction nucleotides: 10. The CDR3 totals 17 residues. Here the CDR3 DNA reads TGTGCCAGCAGTCCCTGGGGGGGGAGCAGCTCCTACAATGAGCAGTTCTTC. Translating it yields CASSPWGGSSSYNEQFF.

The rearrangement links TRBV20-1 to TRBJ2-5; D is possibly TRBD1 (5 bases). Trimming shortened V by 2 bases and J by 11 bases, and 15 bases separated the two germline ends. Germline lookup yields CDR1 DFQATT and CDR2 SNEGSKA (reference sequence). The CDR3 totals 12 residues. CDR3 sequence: CSARHDSSQQYF. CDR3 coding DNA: TGCAGTGCTAGACATGACAGCTCCCAGCAGTACTTC.

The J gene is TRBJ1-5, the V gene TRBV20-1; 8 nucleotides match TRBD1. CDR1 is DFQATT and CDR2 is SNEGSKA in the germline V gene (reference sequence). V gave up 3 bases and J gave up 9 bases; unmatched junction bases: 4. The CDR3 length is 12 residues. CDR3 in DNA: TGCAGTGCTAGGGACAGGGAGATGCCCCAGCATTTT. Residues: CSARDREMPQHF.

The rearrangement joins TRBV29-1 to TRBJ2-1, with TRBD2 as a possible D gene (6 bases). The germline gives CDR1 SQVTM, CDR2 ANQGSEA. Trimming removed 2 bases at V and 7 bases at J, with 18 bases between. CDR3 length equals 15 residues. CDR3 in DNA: TGCAGCGTTGAAATGGGACTCTCTTTTAGGAATGAGCAGTTCTTC. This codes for CSVEMGLSFRNEQFF.

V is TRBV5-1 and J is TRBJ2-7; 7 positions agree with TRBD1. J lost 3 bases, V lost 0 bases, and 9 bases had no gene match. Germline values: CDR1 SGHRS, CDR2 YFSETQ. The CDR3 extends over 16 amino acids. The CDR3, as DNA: TGCGCCAGCAGCTTGGCCTACGACAGGGTTATCTACGAGCAGTACTTC. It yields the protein CASSLAYDRVIYEQYF.

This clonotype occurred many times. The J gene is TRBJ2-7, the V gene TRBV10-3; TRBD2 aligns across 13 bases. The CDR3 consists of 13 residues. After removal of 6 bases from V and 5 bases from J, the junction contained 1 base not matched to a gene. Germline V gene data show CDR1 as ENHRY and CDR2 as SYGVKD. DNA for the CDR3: TGTGCCATCAGGGGGACTAGCGGGAACGAGCAGTACTTC. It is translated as CAIRGTSGNEQYF.

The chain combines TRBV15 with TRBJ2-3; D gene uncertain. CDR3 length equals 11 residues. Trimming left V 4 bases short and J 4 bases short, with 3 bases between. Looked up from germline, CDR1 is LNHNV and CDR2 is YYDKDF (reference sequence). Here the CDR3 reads CATSNSDTQYF. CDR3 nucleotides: TGTGCCACCAGCAACTCAGATACGCAGTATTTT.

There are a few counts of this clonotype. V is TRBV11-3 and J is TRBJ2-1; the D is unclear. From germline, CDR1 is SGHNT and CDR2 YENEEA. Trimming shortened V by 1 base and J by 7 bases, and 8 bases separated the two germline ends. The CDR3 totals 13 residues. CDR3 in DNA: TGTGCCAGCAGCTTAGGTTCTAAGAATGAGCAGTTCTTC. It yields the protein CASSLGSKNEQFF.

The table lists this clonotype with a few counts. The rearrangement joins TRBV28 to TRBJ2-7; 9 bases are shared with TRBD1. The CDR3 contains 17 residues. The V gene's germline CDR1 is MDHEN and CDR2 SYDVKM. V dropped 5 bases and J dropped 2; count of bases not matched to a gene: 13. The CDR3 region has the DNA TGTGCCAGCAGTGCCAATGACAGGGGGTATCCAGCCTACGAGCAGTACTTC. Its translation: CASSANDRGYPAYEQYF.

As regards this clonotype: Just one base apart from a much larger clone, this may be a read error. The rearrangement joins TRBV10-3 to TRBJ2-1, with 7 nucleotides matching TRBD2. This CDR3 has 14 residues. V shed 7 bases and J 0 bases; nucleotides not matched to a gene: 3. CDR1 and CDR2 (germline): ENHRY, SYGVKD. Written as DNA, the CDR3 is TGTGCCATCAATGCTAGCGGCTCCTACAATGAGCAGTTCTTC. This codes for CAINASGSYNEQFF.

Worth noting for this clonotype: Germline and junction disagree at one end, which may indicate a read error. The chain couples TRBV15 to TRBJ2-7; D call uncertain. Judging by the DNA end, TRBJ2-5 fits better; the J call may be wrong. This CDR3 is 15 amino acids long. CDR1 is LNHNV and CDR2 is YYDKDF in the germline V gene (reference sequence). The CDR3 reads CVTSRDRVLRETQYF. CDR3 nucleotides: TGTGTCACCAGCAGAGATAGGGTCCTGCGGGAGACCCAGTACTTC.

CDR3 sequence reads: CASSPNPGLAGIDEQFF. CDR3 DNA sequence: TGTGCCAGCAGTCCCAACCCGGGACTAGCGGGAATAGATGAGCAGTTCTTC. This chain connects TRBV12-3 or TRBV12-4 to TRBJ2-1; TRBD2 matches at 13 bases. The CDR3 consists of 17 residues. V lost 5 bases, J lost 8 bases, and 12 bases stayed unmatched.

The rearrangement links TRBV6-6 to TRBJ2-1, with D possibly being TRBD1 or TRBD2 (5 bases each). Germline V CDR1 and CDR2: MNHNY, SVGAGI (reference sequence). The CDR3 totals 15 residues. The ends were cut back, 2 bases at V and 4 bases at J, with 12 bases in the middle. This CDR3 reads CASSYRVGEYNEQFF. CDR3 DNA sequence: TGTGCCAGCAGTTACAGGGTGGGGGAATACAATGAGCAGTTCTTC.

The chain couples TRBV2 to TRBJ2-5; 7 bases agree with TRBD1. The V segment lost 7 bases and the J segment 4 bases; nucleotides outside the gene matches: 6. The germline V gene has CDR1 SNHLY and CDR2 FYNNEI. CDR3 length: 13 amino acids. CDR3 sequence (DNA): TGTGCCAGCACTACAGGGGTTCGAGAGACCCAGTACTTC. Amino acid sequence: CASTTGVRETQYF.

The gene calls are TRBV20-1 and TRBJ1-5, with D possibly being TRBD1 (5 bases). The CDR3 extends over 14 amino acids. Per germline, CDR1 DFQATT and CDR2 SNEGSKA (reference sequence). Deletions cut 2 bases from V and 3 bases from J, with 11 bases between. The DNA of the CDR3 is TGCAGTGCTAGACGGGGACCGCTCAATCAGCCCCAGCATTTT. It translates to CSARRGPLNQPQHF.

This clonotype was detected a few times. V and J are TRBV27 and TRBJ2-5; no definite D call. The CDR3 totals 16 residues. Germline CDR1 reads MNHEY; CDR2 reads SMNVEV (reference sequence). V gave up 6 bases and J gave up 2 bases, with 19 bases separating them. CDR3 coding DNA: TGTGCCAGCAGCCCATTCCACCTTCGGTCTCAAGAGACCCAGTACTTC. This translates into CASSPFHLRSQETQYF.

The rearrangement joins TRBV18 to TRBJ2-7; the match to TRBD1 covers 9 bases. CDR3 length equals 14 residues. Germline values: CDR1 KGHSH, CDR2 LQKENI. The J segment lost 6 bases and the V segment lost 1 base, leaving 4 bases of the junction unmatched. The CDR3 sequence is CASSPQWDRVEQYF. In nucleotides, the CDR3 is TGTGCCAGCTCACCACAGTGGGACAGGGTCGAGCAGTACTTC.